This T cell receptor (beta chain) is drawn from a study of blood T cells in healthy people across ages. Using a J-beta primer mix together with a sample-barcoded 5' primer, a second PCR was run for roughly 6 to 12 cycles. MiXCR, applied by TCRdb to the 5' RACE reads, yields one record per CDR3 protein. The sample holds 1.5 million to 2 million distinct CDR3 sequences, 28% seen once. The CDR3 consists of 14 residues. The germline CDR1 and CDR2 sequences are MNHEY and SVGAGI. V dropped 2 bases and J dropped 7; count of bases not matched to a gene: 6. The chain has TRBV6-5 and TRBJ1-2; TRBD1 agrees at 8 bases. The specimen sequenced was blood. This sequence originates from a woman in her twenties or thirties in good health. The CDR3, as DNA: TGTGCCAGCAGTTACGGGGGACAGGCCCCTGGCTACACCTTC. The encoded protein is CASSYGGQAPGYTF.